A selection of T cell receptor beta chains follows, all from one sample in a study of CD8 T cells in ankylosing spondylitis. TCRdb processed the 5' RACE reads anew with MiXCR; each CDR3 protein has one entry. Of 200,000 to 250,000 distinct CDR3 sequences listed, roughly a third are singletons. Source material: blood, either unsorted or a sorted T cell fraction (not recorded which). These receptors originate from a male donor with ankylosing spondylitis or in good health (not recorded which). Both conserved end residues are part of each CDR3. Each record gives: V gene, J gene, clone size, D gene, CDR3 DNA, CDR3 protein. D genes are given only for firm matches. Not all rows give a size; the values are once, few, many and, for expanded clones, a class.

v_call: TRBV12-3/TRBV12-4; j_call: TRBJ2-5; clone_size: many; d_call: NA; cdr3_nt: TGTGCCAGCAGTTTAGTAAGGTGGGAGACCCAGTACTTC; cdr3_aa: CASSLVRWETQYF
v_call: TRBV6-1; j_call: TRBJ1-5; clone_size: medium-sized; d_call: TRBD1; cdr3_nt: TGTGCCAGCAGTGTAACTCCGAGACAGGGAGGTGGTCAGCCCCAGCATTTT; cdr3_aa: CASSVTPRQGGGQPQHF
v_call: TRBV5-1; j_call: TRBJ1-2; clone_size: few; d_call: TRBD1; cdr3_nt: TGCGCCAGCCAACCGGGACAGGGACGTCAGAACTATGGCTACACCTTC; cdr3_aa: CASQPGQGRQNYGYTF
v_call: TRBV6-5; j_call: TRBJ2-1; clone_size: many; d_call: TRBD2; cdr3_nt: TGTGCCAGCAGTTACACCGGCCTAGCGGGGGTGGGAGCAGGTGAGCAGTTCTTC; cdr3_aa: CASSYTGLAGVGAGEQFF
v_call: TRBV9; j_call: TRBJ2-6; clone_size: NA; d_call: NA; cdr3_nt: TGTGCCAGCAGCGTGTTGGCTTCTGGGGCCAACGTCCTGACTTTC; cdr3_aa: CASSVLASGANVLTF
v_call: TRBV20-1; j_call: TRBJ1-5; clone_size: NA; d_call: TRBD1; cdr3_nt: TGCAGTGCTAGAGAGGGACAGTTAAGCAATCAGCCCCAGCATTTT; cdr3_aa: CSAREGQLSNQPQHF
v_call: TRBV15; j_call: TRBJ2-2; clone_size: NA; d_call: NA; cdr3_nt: TGTGCCACCAAGCCCTTGGGGGACGGAACCGGGGAGCTGTTTTTT; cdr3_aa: CATKPLGDGTGELFF
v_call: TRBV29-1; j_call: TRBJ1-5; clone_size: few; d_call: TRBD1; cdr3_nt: TGCAGCGCCGGACAGGGCCCCAATCAGCCCCAGCATTTT; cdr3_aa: CSAGQGPNQPQHF
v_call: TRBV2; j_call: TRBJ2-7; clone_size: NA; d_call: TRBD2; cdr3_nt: TGTGCCAGCAGTTATCGGCTAGCGGACGAGCAGTACTTC; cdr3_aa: CASSYRLADEQYF
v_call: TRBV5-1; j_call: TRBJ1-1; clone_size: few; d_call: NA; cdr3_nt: TGCGCCAGCAGTAAGGGGACTGACAACACTGAAGCTTTCTTT; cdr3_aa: CASSKGTDNTEAFF
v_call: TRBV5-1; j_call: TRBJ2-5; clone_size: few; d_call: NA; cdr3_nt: TGCGCCAGCAGCCCACAGGGCGGGGGAGAGACCCAGTACTTC; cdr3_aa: CASSPQGGGETQYF
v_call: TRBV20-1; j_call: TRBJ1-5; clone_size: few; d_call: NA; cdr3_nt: TGCAGTGCTAGCCTAGGGGGTGGCAATCAGCCCCAGCATTTT; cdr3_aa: CSASLGGGNQPQHF
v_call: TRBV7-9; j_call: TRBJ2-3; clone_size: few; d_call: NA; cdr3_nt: TGTGCCAGCAGCTTAGGCTATCCTCGCACAGATACGCAGTATTTT; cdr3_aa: CASSLGYPRTDTQYF
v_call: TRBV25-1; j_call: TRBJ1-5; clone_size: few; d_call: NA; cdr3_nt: TGTGCCAGCAGTGATTTGGGGGCGAGTCAGCCCCAGCATTTT; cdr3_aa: CASSDLGASQPQHF
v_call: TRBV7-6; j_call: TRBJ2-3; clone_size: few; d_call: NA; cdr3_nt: TGTGCCAGCAGCCCCTCGGGGGCACCTAGCACAGATACGCAGTATTTT; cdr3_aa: CASSPSGAPSTDTQYF
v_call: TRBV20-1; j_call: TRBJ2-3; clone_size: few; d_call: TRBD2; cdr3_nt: TGCAGTGCTGACCAAATCATAGCGGGGGGCCTCAGCACAGATACGCAGTATTTT; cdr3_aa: CSADQIIAGGLSTDTQYF
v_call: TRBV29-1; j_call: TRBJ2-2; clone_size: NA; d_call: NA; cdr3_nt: TGCAGCGTGGGTTTTACCGGGGAGCTGTTTTTT; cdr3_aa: CSVGFTGELFF
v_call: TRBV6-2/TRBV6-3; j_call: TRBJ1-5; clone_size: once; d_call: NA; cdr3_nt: TGTGCCAGCGGGGCCGGGAATGGCGCCAATCAGCCCCAGCATTTT; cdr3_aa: CASGAGNGANQPQHF
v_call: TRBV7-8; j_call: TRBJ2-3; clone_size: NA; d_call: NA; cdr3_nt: TGTGCCAGCAGCTCCCGTAGGGCAGGAAGCACAGATACGCAGTATTTT; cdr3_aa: CASSSRRAGSTDTQYF
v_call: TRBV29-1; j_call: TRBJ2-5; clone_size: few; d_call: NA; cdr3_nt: TGCAGCGTTGGGGACTACCTTACAGGGGCCCAAGAGACCCAGTACTTC; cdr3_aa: CSVGDYLTGAQETQYF
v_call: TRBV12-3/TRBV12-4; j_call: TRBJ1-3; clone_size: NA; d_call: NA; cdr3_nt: TGTGCCAGCAGTTTAGAGGGGCTGGGCAACACCATATATTTT; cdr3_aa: CASSLEGLGNTIYF
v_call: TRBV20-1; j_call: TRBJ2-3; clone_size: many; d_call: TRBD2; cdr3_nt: TGCAGTGCGGCCCCGCTCGGGGGGAGCACAGATACGCAGTATTTT; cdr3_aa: CSAAPLGGSTDTQYF
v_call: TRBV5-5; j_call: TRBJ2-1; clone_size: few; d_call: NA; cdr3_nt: TGTGCCGCGGGGGCTAGCGCATACAATGAGCAGTTCTTC; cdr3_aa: CAAGASAYNEQFF
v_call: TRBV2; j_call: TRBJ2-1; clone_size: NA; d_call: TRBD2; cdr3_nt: TGTGCCAGCAGTCGACTAGCGGGGGGGCGTGATGAGCAGTTCTTC; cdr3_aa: CASSRLAGGRDEQFF
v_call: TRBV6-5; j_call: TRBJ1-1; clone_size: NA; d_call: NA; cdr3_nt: TGTGCCAGCAGTTACTCAGGGGTAGTTGGCACTGAAGCTTTCTTT; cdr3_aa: CASSYSGVVGTEAFF
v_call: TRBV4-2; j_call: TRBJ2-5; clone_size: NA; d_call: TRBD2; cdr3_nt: TGTGCCAGCAGCCATGGACTAGCGGGGGGACCACAAGAGACCCAGTACTTC; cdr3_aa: CASSHGLAGGPQETQYF
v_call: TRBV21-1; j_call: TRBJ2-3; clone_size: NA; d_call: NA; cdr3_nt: TGTGCCAGCAGCAAAGTACGGGCTAGCGGAGATACGCAGTATTTT; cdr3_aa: CASSKVRASGDTQYF
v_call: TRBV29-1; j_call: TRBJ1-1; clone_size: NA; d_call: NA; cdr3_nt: TGCAGCGCCAAGGAAGTGAACACTGAAGCTTTCTTT; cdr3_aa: CSAKEVNTEAFF
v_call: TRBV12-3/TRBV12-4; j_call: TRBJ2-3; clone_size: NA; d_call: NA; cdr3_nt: TGTGCCAGCAGTTATGGGACTGTCACAGATACGCAGTATTTT; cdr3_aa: CASSYGTVTDTQYF
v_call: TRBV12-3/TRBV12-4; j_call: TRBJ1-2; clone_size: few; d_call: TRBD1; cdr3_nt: TGTGCCAGCAGCCGGGACAGGGACTATGGCTACACCTTC; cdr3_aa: CASSRDRDYGYTF
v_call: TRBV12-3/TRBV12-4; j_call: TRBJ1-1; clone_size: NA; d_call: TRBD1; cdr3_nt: TGTGCCAGCAGTTTAGCGGGACAGGGGGTTCGAGCTTTCTTT; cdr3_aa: CASSLAGQGVRAFF
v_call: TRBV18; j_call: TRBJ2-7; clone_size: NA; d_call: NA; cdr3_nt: TGTGCCAGCTCACCGCTCCAGAGCTCCTACGAGCAGTACTTC; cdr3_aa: CASSPLQSSYEQYF
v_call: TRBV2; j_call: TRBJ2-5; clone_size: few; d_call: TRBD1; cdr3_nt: TGTGCCAGCAGTGTGGACAGGGTCAATTCAGAGACCCAGTACTTC; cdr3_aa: CASSVDRVNSETQYF
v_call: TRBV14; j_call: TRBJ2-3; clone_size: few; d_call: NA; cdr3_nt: TGTGCCAGCAGCCGAGCAGATACGCAGTATTTT; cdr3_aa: CASSRADTQYF
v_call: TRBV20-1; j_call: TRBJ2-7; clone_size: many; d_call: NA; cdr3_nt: TGCAGTGCTAGAGACAGGAACTCCTACGAGCAGTACTTC; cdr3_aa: CSARDRNSYEQYF
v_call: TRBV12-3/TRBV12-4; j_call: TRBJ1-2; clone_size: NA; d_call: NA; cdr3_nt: TGTGCCAGCAGTCCCGACGGGATCTATGGCTACACCTTC; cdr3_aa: CASSPDGIYGYTF
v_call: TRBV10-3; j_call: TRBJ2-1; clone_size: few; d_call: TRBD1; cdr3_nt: TGTGCCATCAGCTCCCGGGACAGGCTCGATGAGCAGTTCTTC; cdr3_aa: CAISSRDRLDEQFF
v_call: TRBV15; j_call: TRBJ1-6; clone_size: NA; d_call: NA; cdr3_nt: TGTGCCACCAGCACCGGCGAAGGTTCCTCGATTTATTCACCCCTCCACTTT; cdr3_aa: CATSTGEGSSIYSPLHF
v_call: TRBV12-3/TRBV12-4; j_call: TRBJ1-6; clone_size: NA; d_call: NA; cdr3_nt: TGTGCCAGCAACTTGGGACAACCTAATTCACCCCTCCACTTT; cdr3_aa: CASNLGQPNSPLHF
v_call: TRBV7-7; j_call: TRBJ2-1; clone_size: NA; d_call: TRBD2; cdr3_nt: TGTGCCAGCAGCTTAGAGGTCTACGGACTAGCGGGGAGAGATGAGCAGTTCTTC; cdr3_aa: CASSLEVYGLAGRDEQFF
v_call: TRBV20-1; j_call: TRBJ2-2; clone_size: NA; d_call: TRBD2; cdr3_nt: TGCAGTGCTTATAGCGGGGGGCTTACCGGGGAGCTGTTTTTT; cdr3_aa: CSAYSGGLTGELFF
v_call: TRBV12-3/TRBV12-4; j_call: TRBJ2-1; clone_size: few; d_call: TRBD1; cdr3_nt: TGTGCCAGCACCCCAGGGGGTCTCGGTGAGCAGTTCTTC; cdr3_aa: CASTPGGLGEQFF
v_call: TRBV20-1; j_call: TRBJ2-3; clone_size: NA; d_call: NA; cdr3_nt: TGCAGTGCCGGGCCGCAGGAAGATACGCAGTATTTT; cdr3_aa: CSAGPQEDTQYF
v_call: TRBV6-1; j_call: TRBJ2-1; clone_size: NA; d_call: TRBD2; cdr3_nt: TGTGCCTGCCTAGCGGGGGGGCGGGGTTTCAATGAGCAGTTCTTC; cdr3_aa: CACLAGGRGFNEQFF
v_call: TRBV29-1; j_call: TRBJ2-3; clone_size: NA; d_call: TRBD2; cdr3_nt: TGCAGCGTTGACGGACTAGCGGCTGGGGACACAGATACGCAGTATTTT; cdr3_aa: CSVDGLAAGDTDTQYF
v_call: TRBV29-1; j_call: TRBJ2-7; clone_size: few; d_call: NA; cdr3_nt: TGCAGCGTTGTGGAGGGGTCCTACGAGCAGTACTTC; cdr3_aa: CSVVEGSYEQYF
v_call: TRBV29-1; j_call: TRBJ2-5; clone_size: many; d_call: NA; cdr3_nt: TGCAGCGCCGGGGGAGGAAAAGAGACCCAGTACTTC; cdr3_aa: CSAGGGKETQYF
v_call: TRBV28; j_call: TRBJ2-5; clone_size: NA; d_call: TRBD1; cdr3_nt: TGTGCCAGCAGAAGCGGACAGGGGGTTACTCGGGAGACCCAGTACTTC; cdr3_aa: CASRSGQGVTRETQYF
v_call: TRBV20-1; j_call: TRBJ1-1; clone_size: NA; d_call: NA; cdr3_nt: TGCAGTGCCACCAAGGAAGGGGCGGGCACTGAAGCTTTCTTT; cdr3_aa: CSATKEGAGTEAFF